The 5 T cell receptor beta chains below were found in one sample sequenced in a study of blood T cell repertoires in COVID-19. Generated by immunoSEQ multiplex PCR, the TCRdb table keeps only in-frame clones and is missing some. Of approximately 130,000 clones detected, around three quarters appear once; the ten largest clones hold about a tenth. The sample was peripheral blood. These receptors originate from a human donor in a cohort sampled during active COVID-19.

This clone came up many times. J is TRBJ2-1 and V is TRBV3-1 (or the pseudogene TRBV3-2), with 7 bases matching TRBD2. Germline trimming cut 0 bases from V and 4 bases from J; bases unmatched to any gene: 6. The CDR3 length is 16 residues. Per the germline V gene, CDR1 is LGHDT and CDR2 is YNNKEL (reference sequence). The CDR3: CASSQDDGGSYNEQFF. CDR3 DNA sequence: TGTGCCAGCAGCCAAGATGACGGGGGGAGTTACAATGAGCAGTTCTTC.

In DNA form, the CDR3 reads TGCAGTGCTAGAGGCAGCTATGGCTACACCTTC. It encodes CSARGSYGYTF. V is TRBV20-1 and J is TRBJ1-2; D unclear. The germline V gene encodes CDR1 DFQATT and CDR2 SNEGSKA (reference sequence). The V end was cut by 1 base, the J end by 4 bases, with 4 bases between. The CDR3 length is 11 residues.

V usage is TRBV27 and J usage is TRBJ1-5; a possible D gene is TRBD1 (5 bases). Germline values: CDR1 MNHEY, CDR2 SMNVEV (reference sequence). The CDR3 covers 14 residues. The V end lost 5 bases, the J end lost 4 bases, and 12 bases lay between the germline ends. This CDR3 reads CASSKLTVNQPQHF. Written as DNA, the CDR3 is TGTGCCAGCAGTAAACTGACAGTGAATCAGCCCCAGCATTTT.

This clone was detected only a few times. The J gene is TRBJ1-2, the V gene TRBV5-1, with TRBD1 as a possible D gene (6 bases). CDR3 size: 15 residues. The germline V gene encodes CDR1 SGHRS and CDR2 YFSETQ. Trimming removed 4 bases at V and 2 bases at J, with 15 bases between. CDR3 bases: TGCGCCAGCAGCCCCTACACCACAGGGAACTATGGCTACACCTTC. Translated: CASSPYTTGNYGYTF. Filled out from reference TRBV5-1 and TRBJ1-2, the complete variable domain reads KAGVTQTPRYLIKTRGQQVTLSCSPISGHRSVSWYQQTPGQGLQFLFEYFSETQRNKGNFPGRFSGRQFSNSRSEMNVSTLELGDSALYLCASSPYTTGNYGYTFGSGTRLTVV.

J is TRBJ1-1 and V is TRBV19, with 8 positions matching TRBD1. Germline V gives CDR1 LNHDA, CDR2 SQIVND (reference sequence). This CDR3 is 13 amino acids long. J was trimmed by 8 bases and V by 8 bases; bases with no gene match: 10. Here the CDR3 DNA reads TGTGCCAGTGGTCGGGCGGACAGGGCCGAAGCTTTCTTT. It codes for CASGRADRAEAFF.